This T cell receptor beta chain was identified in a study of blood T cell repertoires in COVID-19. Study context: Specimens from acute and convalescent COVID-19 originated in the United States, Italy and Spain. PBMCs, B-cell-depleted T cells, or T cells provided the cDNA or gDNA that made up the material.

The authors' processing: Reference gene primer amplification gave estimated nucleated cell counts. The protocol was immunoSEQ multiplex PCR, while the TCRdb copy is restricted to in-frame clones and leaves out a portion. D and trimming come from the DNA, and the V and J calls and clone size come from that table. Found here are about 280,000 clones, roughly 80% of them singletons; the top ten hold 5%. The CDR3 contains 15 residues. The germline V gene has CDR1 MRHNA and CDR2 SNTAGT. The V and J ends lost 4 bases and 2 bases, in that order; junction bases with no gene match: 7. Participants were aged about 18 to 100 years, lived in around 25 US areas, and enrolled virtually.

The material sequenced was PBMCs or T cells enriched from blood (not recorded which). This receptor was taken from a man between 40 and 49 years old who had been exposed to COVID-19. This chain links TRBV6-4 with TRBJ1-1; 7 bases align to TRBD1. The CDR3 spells CASSGSTGKNTEAFF. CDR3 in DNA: TGTGCCAGCAGTGGTTCGACAGGGAAAAACACTGAAGCTTTCTTT.